This T cell receptor beta chain was profiled in a study of T-cell reconstitution after alpha-beta-depleted transplantation in children. Study observations and caveats: Where some patients showed high TCRbeta diversity at day 60, it came from recipient T cells and thymic progenitors that had survived. T-cell counts and diversity at one year following transplant were attributed mainly to newly produced T cells. In patients about two months after transplant, alpha-beta T cells reportedly arose from several hundred expanded graft clones.

Unique molecular identifiers were used to barcode this TCRbeta library. TCRdb redid the calling of the PCR reads with MiXCR, one entry per CDR3 protein. The table records 700,000 to 950,000 distinct CDR3 sequences, less than 20% of them present only once. This CDR3 is built from 15 residues. Germline V CDR1 and CDR2: SGHRS, YFSETQ. J lost 4 bases, V lost 0 bases, and 5 bases had no gene match. This clonotype came up a few times. Its antigen is as yet unknown. The sample in question was PBMCs, mostly from graft donor cells, obtained 360 days after TCRalphabeta/CD19-depleted stem cell transplant. This chain links TRBV5-1 with TRBJ2-7, with 9 bases that match TRBD1. This TCR came from a male patient aged 5 to 17 who had a stem cell transplant for acute lymphoblastic leukemia, so the T cells may come from the graft donor. CDR3 amino acids: CASSLVRTGVYEQYF. DNA of the CDR3: TGCGCCAGCAGCTTGGTGAGGACAGGGGTTTACGAGCAGTACTTC. Drawing the rest from reference TRBV5-1 and TRBJ2-7, the complete variable domain is KAGVTQTPRYLIKTRGQQVTLSCSPISGHRSVSWYQQTPGQGLQFLFEYFSETQRNKGNFPGRFSGRQFSNSRSEMNVSTLELGDSALYLCASSLVRTGVYEQYFGPGTRLTVT.